The T cell receptor beta chain under discussion was sequenced for a study of blood T cell repertoires in COVID-19. For the study at large: Italy, Spain and the United States were the sources of the convalescent and acute COVID-19 samples. From T cells, B-cell-depleted T cells, or PBMCs came the material, which was cDNA or gDNA.

This clone was seen many times. The CDR3 consists of 13 residues. The ends lost 5 bases at V and 8 bases at J; junction bases unmatched: 7. Germline-derived CDR1 and CDR2 are PRHDT and FYEKMQ (reference sequence). The repertoire was sequenced with immunoSEQ multiplex PCR; TCRdb's copy has only in-frame clones and lacks some. The data contain about 160,000 clones, approximately 82% of them singletons. This chain joins TRBV13 and TRBJ1-2; 8 bases align to TRBD1. This TCR was sampled from a woman in her thirties or forties with COVID-19, enrolled during active disease. Sequenced input: peripheral blood. Here the CDR3 DNA reads TGTGCCAGCAGCGCCGAGACAGGGGACGGCTACACCTTC. Translating gives CASSAETGDGYTF.